The clone carrying this TCR beta chain occurred many times. Its specificity is unknown. The sample belongs to a study of regulatory T cells in long-lasting Graves disease. General study points: Authors noted too few samples as a limitation.

The authors built TCR beta libraries using iRepertoire HTBI primers and Arm-PCR of CDR3 regions. One entry per CDR3 protein, called by TCRdb with MiXCR from the multiplex PCR reads. Seen here are hundreds of thousands of distinct CDR3 sequences, about 13% observed once, and the top ten hold roughly 10%. The time point is: newly diagnosed GD, antithyroid drugs for less than 3 months. There was RNA extracted from PBMCs, and the TCR library was made from it. A peripheral blood sample, 8.5 to 9 milliliters in volume, was drawn into EDTA tubes. This sample was shared with a second study, whose subject was T cells in Graves' hyperthyroidism and ophthalmopathy.

The sequencing here drew on peripheral blood mononuclear cells (PBMCs), taken at new diagnosis, from a patient treated with antithyroid drugs. The TCR comes from a young man with Graves disease.

CDR3 sequence: CSARDLKDTQYF. CDR3 nucleotide sequence: TGCAGTGCTAGAGATCTCAAGGATACGCAGTATTTT. The J gene is TRBJ2-3, the V gene TRBV20-1; D is unresolved. Germline CDR1 DFQATT, CDR2 SNEGSKA (reference sequence). The CDR3 is 12 residues long. V shed 0 bases and J shed 6 bases, with 7 bases lying between them.